These T cell receptor beta chains were read from a single sample in a study of radiotherapy plus CTLA-4 blockade in lung cancer. The data were produced by immunoSEQ multiplex PCR, yet TCRdb's version contains in-frame clones alone and is incomplete. This sample has some 27,000 clones, with roughly three quarters found just once. Specimen: peripheral blood, collected from a patient treated with radiotherapy plus ipilimumab. The receptor set was obtained from a human donor with non-small cell lung cancer that progressed on radiotherapy plus ipilimumab. Each CDR3 is given with its conserved first and last residue. A D gene is named only where the DNA matches it firmly. Rows may omit the clone size; those that give it use once, few, many or a size class.

V gene,clone size,D gene,J gene,CDR3 protein,CDR3 DNA
TRBV5-1,.,.,TRBJ2-5,CASSPGTLGETQYF,TGCGCCAGCAGCCCCGGGACCCTCGGAGAGACCCAGTACTTC
TRBV5-4,.,TRBD2,TRBJ2-5,CASSFGLRGGRATEETQYF,TGTGCCAGCAGCTTTGGTCTGAGAGGCGGGAGGGCCACGGAAGAGACCCAGTACTTC
TRBV4-1,few,.,TRBJ1-6,CASSQDRTDSPLHF,TGCGCCAGCAGCCAAGATCGAACGGATTCACCCCTCCACTTT
TRBV5-6,.,TRBD1,TRBJ1-5,CASSLGQGATYSNQPQHF,TGTGCCAGCAGCTTGGGACAGGGGGCGACTTATAGCAATCAGCCCCAGCATTTT
TRBV5-4,.,TRBD1,TRBJ2-5,CASSLGGQGAQETQYF,TGTGCCAGCAGCTTGGGGGGACAGGGGGCTCAAGAGACCCAGTACTTC
TRBV29-1,.,.,TRBJ1-2,CSVEEEEGRVYGYTF,TGCAGCGTTGAAGAGGAGGAGGGGCGTGTCTATGGCTACACCTTC
TRBV19,.,.,TRBJ1-1,CASSVGTEAFF,TGTGCCAGTAGTGTGGGGACGGAAGCTTTCTTT
TRBV4-1,.,TRBD1,TRBJ2-3,CASSRKTGTGGTDTQYF,TGCGCCAGCAGCCGGAAAACCGGGACAGGGGGCACAGATACGCAGTATTTT
TRBV2,.,TRBD1,TRBJ2-1,CASDGQGGHNEQFF,TGTGCCAGCGATGGACAGGGGGGCCACAATGAGCAGTTCTTC
TRBV10-1,few,.,TRBJ1-5,CASSEGNQPQHF,TGCGCCAGCAGTGAAGGAAATCAGCCCCAGCATTTT
TRBV7-9,.,.,TRBJ1-5,CASSLGGRGSFGNQPQHF,TGTGCCAGCAGCTTAGGGGGGCGCGGGTCTTTTGGCAATCAGCCCCAGCATTTT
TRBV28,.,.,TRBJ2-1,CASSLNPQQADSYNEQFF,TGTGCCAGCAGTTTAAATCCCCAGCAGGCGGACTCCTACAATGAGCAGTTCTTC
TRBV28,.,.,TRBJ2-7,CASCGTLSYEQYF,TGTGCCAGCTGCGGCACCCTCTCCTACGAGCAGTACTTC
TRBV18,.,.,TRBJ2-5,CASSPGINGETQYF,TGTGCCAGCTCACCAGGGATTAACGGTGAGACCCAGTACTTC
TRBV9,.,.,TRBJ2-1,CASSVTPSSYNEQFF,TGTGCCAGCAGTGTGACCCCTAGCTCCTACAATGAGCAGTTCTTC
TRBV11-2,.,.,TRBJ2-7,CASSLVSPEQGAYEQYF,TGTGCCAGCAGCTTAGTCAGCCCGGAGCAAGGAGCCTACGAGCAGTACTTC
TRBV18,.,.,TRBJ1-4,CASSPKGDEKLFF,TGTGCCAGCTCACCAAAGGGGGATGAAAAACTGTTTTTT
TRBV27,.,.,TRBJ2-7,CASSLGGSYEQYF,TGTGCCAGCAGCCTCGGCGGATCCTACGAGCAGTACTTC
TRBV7-2,.,.,TRBJ2-1,CASSLVATVKQFF,TGTGCCAGCAGCTTAGTAGCCACCGTTAAGCAGTTCTTC
TRBV18,.,.,TRBJ1-5,CASSQGSSNQPQHF,TGTGCCAGCTCACAGGGGTCGAGCAATCAGCCCCAGCATTTT
TRBV6-6,.,.,TRBJ1-1,CASSYGGRVVNTEAFF,TGTGCCAGCAGTTACGGCGGCAGGGTCGTGAACACTGAAGCTTTCTTT
TRBV18,.,.,TRBJ2-1,CASSPASHSSYNEQFF,TGTGCCAGCTCACCGGCTAGCCACAGCTCCTACAATGAGCAGTTCTTC
TRBV10-3,.,TRBD1,TRBJ1-1,CAISQGQARMNTEAFF,TGTGCCATCAGTCAGGGACAGGCCCGGATGAACACTGAAGCTTTCTTT
TRBV10-3,.,.,TRBJ1-5,CAIKADLNSNQPQHF,TGTGCCATCAAGGCGGACCTAAATAGCAATCAGCCCCAGCATTTT
TRBV6-5,few,.,TRBJ1-5,CASSYSGGGDLQHF,TGTGCCAGCAGTTACTCGGGCGGCGGGGATCTCCAGCATTTT
TRBV6-1,.,TRBD2,TRBJ2-2,CASLASGNSGELFF,TGTGCCAGCCTTGCTAGCGGGAACTCCGGGGAGCTGTTTTTT
TRBV5-1,.,.,TRBJ1-3,CASSLSISGNTIYF,TGCGCCAGCAGCTTGTCCATCTCTGGAAACACCATATATTTT
TRBV10-3,few,.,TRBJ2-3,CAIGRADTQYF,TGTGCCATCGGTCGAGCCGATACGCAGTATTTT
TRBV7-3,.,TRBD2,TRBJ2-1,CASSLQPGLASNEQFF,TGTGCCAGCAGCTTACAACCGGGACTAGCTTCGAATGAGCAGTTCTTC
TRBV19,.,TRBD1,TRBJ2-3,CASSEQGARDTQYF,TGTGCCAGTAGTGAACAGGGGGCGAGAGATACGCAGTATTTT
TRBV7-6,.,.,TRBJ2-1,CASSLAVGNEQFF,TGTGCCAGCAGCTTAGCCGTGGGTAATGAGCAGTTCTTC
TRBV19,.,.,TRBJ1-1,CASSIDRKTAFF,TGTGCCAGTAGTATAGATCGGAAAACGGCTTTCTTT
TRBV5-8,.,TRBD1,TRBJ1-6,CASSLDPSTGGGLGSPLHF,TGTGCCAGCAGCTTGGACCCGTCTACAGGGGGCGGGTTAGGATCACCCCTCCACTTT
TRBV7-2,.,.,TRBJ1-1,CASSLALGGTEAFF,TGTGCCAGCAGCTTAGCCCTGGGAGGCACTGAAGCTTTCTTT
TRBV10-2,.,TRBD1,TRBJ1-2,CASSESSRTGNYGYTF,TGCGCCAGCAGTGAGTCATCAAGGACAGGAAACTATGGCTACACCTTC
TRBV28,.,TRBD2,TRBJ2-2,CASRGGLSTGELFF,TGTGCCAGCAGGGGGGGGTTGTCCACCGGGGAGCTGTTTTTT